The 16 T cell receptor beta chains reported below all come from one sample, sequenced in a study of shared clonotypes between healthy human individuals. Sequencing was performed with immunoSEQ multiplex PCR; in TCRdb, only in-frame clones are kept and a portion is missing. The sample gives about 2 million clones, around 96% of which show up once; 0.9% to 1.4% is in the top ten. CD45RO-negative, CCR7-selected cells formed the naive CD8 fraction, which excluded terminally differentiated effector memory CD45RA+ cells. Sequenced input: naive CD8+ T cells sorted from blood. Receptor source: a man between 18 and 29 years old in good health.

The gene calls are TRBV4-3 and TRBJ2-2; D is perhaps TRBD2 (5 bases). CDR1 LGHNA and CDR2 YSLEER come from the germline V gene. The length of the CDR3 is 15 residues. The V end lost 1 base, the J end lost 7 bases, and 13 bases lay between the germline ends. CDR3: CASSQGNSEDGELFF. CDR3 coding DNA: TGCGCCAGCAGCCAAGGGAATAGCGAGGACGGGGAGCTGTTTTTT.

The CDR3 DNA reads TGTGCCAGCAAACTGACTTCGGCCTACGAGCAGTACTTC. Protein sequence: CASKLTSAYEQYF. The chain is built from TRBV27 and TRBJ2-7; D is unclear. The length of the CDR3 is 13 residues. Trimming pared 7 bases from V and 2 bases from J, leaving 12 bases between. Germline V gene lookup returns CDR1 MNHEY and CDR2 SMNVEV (reference sequence).

The J gene is TRBJ1-1, the V gene TRBV6-1; D remains unclear. CDR1 is MNHNS, CDR2 SASEGT, per germline. This CDR3 contains 15 residues. Trimming pared 4 bases from V and 0 bases from J, leaving 12 bases between. For the CDR3, the DNA is TGTGCCAGCAGTGTATTTGTAGAAATGAACACTGAAGCTTTCTTT. Protein product: CASSVFVEMNTEAFF.

The chain combines TRBV13 with TRBJ2-7; 8 bases are a match to TRBD1. CDR3 length equals 13 residues. Trimming at V came to 5 bases and at J to 5 bases, leaving 5 bases not matched to a gene. In germline, CDR1 is PRHDT, CDR2 FYEKMQ (reference sequence). The CDR3 loop is CASSTTGVDEQYF. The DNA for the CDR3 is TGTGCCAGCAGCACGACAGGGGTCGACGAGCAGTACTTC.

The chain recombines TRBV27 with TRBJ2-2; 7 bases fit TRBD1. Per the germline V gene, CDR1 is MNHEY and CDR2 is SMNVEV (reference sequence). This CDR3 region has 14 residues. With V trimmed by 5 bases and J by 6 bases, 6 bases remained unmatched. CDR3 DNA: TGTGCCAGCAGTCAGAACAGGGGACCCGGGGAGCTGTTTTTT. It translates to CASSQNRGPGELFF.

The chain combines TRBV30 with TRBJ1-1, with D uncertain. Germline assignment: CDR1 GTSNPN and CDR2 SVGIG (reference sequence). Trimming removed 6 bases from V and 0 bases from J, with 14 bases in between. CDR3 length: 14 residues. DNA for the CDR3: TGTGCCTGCCTCGCTGGTTCCATGAACACTGAAGCTTTCTTT. As protein: CACLAGSMNTEAFF. The full variable domain, completed using reference TRBV30 and TRBJ1-1, is SQTIHQWPATLVQPVGSPLSLECTVEGTSNPNLYWYRQAAGRGLQLLFYSVGIGQISSEVPQNLSASRPQDRQFILSSKKLLLSDSGFYLCACLAGSMNTEAFFGQGTRLTVV.

This chain links TRBV9 with TRBJ1-1; D ambiguous. This CDR3 has 15 residues. Trimming left V 0 bases short and J 6 bases short, with 15 bases between. Germline V gene data show CDR1 as SGDLS and CDR2 as YYNGEE. The CDR3 spells CASSVGFGSEPEAFF. The DNA of the CDR3 is TGTGCCAGCAGCGTAGGCTTTGGGTCCGAACCTGAAGCTTTCTTT.

With respect to this clone: In the same sample, other DNA sequences code for this CDR3. CDR3 coding DNA: TGTGCCAGCCGGACGAGCTCCTACAATGAGCAGTTCTTC. This translates into CASRTSSYNEQFF. The chain combines TRBV2 with TRBJ2-1; D is unclear. CDR1 is SNHLY, CDR2 FYNNEI, per germline. V lost 8 bases and J 0 bases, leaving 8 bases between the germline ends. CDR3 size: 13 residues. Supplemented by reference TRBV2 and TRBJ2-1, the full variable domain reads EPEVTQTPSHQVTQMGQEVILRCVPISNHLYFYWYRQILGQKVEFLVSFYNNEISEKSEIFDDQFSVERPDGSNFTLKIRSTKLEDSAMYFCASRTSSYNEQFFGPGTRLTVL.

This clone was recorded only once. The chain carries TRBV7-8 and TRBJ2-7; TRBD2 matches 10 bases. Germline V gene data show CDR1 as SGHVS and CDR2 as FQNEAQ. This CDR3 is 16 amino acids long. V lost 3 bases and J lost 1; bases outside the gene matches: 6. CDR3 in DNA: TGTGCCAGCAGCTTGGCCCCTAGCGGGGGATCCTACGAGCAGTACTTC. Its translation: CASSLAPSGGSYEQYF.

This chain uses TRBV2 with TRBJ2-2; 7 positions match TRBD2. From germline, CDR1 is SNHLY and CDR2 FYNNEI. V trimming: 1 base; J trimming: 3 bases; junction bases outside the gene matches: 5. The CDR3 has 16 residues. The CDR3 nucleotides read TGTGCCAGCAGTGAAGGGCGGGAGAGCTACACCGGGGAGCTGTTTTTT. Protein: CASSEGRESYTGELFF.

Concerning this clone: This sample includes further DNA sequences coding for the same CDR3. The rearrangement joins TRBV27 to TRBJ2-7; 11 nucleotides match TRBD2. V lost 5 bases to trimming and J lost 6 bases; unmatched junction nucleotides: 3. CDR1 and CDR2 from the germline V gene are MNHEY and SMNVEV (reference sequence). The CDR3 spans 13 residues. The CDR3 DNA follows: TGTGCCAGCAGTCCTGGACTAGCGGGCGAGCAGTACTTC. Translation gives CASSPGLAGEQYF.

The chain couples TRBV5-5 to TRBJ2-1; 8 bases map to TRBD2. The CDR3 runs 15 residues. Germline trimming cut 3 bases from V and 5 bases from J; bases unmatched to any gene: 7. In germline, CDR1 is SGHKS, CDR2 YYEKEE (reference sequence). This CDR3 is CASSWGTRSDNEQFF. The CDR3 DNA follows: TGTGCCAGCAGCTGGGGGACTAGGTCGGACAATGAGCAGTTCTTC.

V is TRBV19 and J is TRBJ1-1; the D gene is possibly TRBD1 (6 bases). CDR1 and CDR2 from the germline V gene are LNHDA and SQIVND (reference sequence). The V end lost 5 bases, the J end lost 4 bases, and 17 bases lay between the germline ends. CDR3 length: 15 amino acids. The CDR3 DNA reads TGTGCCAGTAGTCCAAACAGGGTGGGAGGCACTGAAGCTTTCTTT. Amino acid sequence: CASSPNRVGGTEAFF.

V and J are TRBV4-1 and TRBJ2-1; 8 positions match TRBD1. Germline V CDR1 and CDR2: MGHRA, YSYEKL. The V gene end was trimmed by 3 bases and the J gene end by 12 bases; junction bases not matched to a gene: 13. This CDR3 contains 15 residues. The CDR3 region is CASSHGQGGDIGQFF. The CDR3 DNA sequence: TGCGCCAGCAGCCACGGACAGGGTGGGGATATCGGGCAGTTCTTC.

This rearrangement joins TRBV7-9 to TRBJ1-2; a weak D match, TRBD1 (5 bases). The CDR3 is 15 residues long. V was pared by 5 bases and J by 6 bases, with 19 bases between. CDR1 is SEHNR, CDR2 FQNEAQ, per germline (reference sequence). CDR3 sequence (DNA): TGTGCCAGCAGCCCTCGAGCGGGGGTTTTACATGGCTACACCTTC. It is translated as CASSPRAGVLHGYTF.

The rearrangement joins TRBV7-9 to TRBJ2-7, with TRBD2 matching 7 bases. Trimming cost V 5 bases and J 0 bases; bases outside gene matches: 4. CDR1 is SEHNR and CDR2 is FQNEAQ in the germline V gene (reference sequence). The CDR3 extends over 14 amino acids. The CDR3 coding sequence is TGTGCCAGCAGCGACGGGGAGGGCTCCTACGAGCAGTACTTC. It translates to CASSDGEGSYEQYF.